Following are 21 T cell receptor beta chains from one sample sequenced in a study of vaccination and CD4 T cells after COVID-19 (dated by TCRdb to between 2021 and 2024). No antigen has been assigned to these receptors. Sample treatment or condition, as interpreted from the label and publication: approximately 10-day PBMC culture with coronavirus spike peptide pools or control peptides (ViraFEST assay). CD4+ T cells from unexposed donors were collected before the COVID-19 pandemic (2011-2018). Library generation was performed with PCR. Instrument used: Illumina iSeq 100. At the Johns Hopkins FTIC core, DNA from the cultured CD4+ T cells underwent TCR sequencing with the Oncomine TCR Beta short-read assay. In TCRdb, the public reads were trimmed at Q25 with fastp and aligned with MiXCR, with productive beta chains retained. A single entry per CDR3 protein holds the most common genes and DNA from its merged rows. The sample table shows 9,000 to 9,500 distinct CDR3 sequences, and 48% are seen once. The top ten clones comprise roughly a quarter of the sample.

The sequenced sample consisted of CD4+ T cells from blood, cultured in vitro. These receptors were collected from a human donor in good health.

The CDR3 protein is CSLRDPAGYGYTF. The CDR3 DNA reads TGCAGCTTAAGAGACCCAGCAGGCTATGGCTACACCTTC. The V and J genes are TRBV29-1 and TRBJ1-2, with D unresolved. This CDR3 comprises 13 residues. Trimming stripped 8 bases from V and 4 bases from J, with 17 bases between. Looked up from germline, CDR1 is SQVTM and CDR2 is ANQGSEA.

The chain links TRBV6-1 to TRBJ1-2; D is possibly TRBD1 (5 bases). Germline V gene sequence: CDR1 MNHNS, CDR2 SASEGT. CDR3 size: 15 residues. The V and J ends lost 4 bases and 1 base respectively, with 13 bases between them. The CDR3 here is CASSAFGALNYGYTF. The CDR3 DNA follows: TGTGCCAGCAGTGCCTTTGGGGCACTTAACTATGGCTACACCTTC.

The rearrangement links TRBV2 to TRBJ1-2; 8 bases fit TRBD1. CDR3 size: 17 residues. The germline CDR1 and CDR2 sequences are SNHLY and FYNNEI. The junction had 11 bases not matched to a gene; V was cut back by 2 bases and J by 3 bases. CDR3 residues: CASSETQTGGLDYGYTF. The CDR3 coding sequence is TGTGCCAGCAGTGAAACCCAAACAGGGGGACTTGACTATGGCTACACCTTC.

This clonotype was seen a handful of times. The chain combines TRBV19 with TRBJ1-2; TRBD1 matches at 8 bases. Germline CDR1 is LNHDA and CDR2 is SQIVND (reference sequence). The CDR3 is 13 amino acids. V lost 7 bases, J lost 8 bases, and 9 bases stayed unmatched. CDR3 sequence (DNA): TGTGCCAGTACGGGACAGGCCCACTTCGGCTACACCTTC. This gives the protein CASTGQAHFGYTF. Together with reference TRBV19 and TRBJ1-2, the CDR3 gives the full variable domain: DGGITQSPKYLFRKEGQNVTLSCEQNLNHDAMYWYRQDPGQGLRLIYYSQIVNDFQKGDIAEGYSVSREKKESFPLTVTSAQKNPTAFYLCASTGQAHFGYTFGSGTRLTVV.

This clonotype was found a few times. The chain carries TRBV27 and TRBJ2-7; 11 bases agree with TRBD1. Germline V gives CDR1 MNHEY, CDR2 SMNVEV (reference sequence). The CDR3 contains 14 residues. The V gene end was trimmed by 7 bases and the J gene end by 4 bases; junction bases not matched to a gene: 6. The CDR3 bases are TGTGCCAGCACCCGGACAGGGGGCATGTACGAGCAGTACTTC. Its protein is CASTRTGGMYEQYF.

In this sample, this clonotype is large. The J gene is TRBJ1-6, the V gene TRBV27; 7 nucleotides align to TRBD1. CDR3 length: 15 amino acids. J gave up 5 bases and V 7 bases, and 8 bases lay outside the gene matches. Germline V gene lookup returns CDR1 MNHEY and CDR2 SMNVEV (reference sequence). CDR3 sequence (DNA): TGTGCCAGCAATAGGGGACAGAGAAATAATTCACCCCTCCACTTT. This translates into CASNRGQRNNSPLHF.

This clonotype was observed a few times. The V and J genes are TRBV6-1 and TRBJ1-2; D unresolved. Trimming left V 1 base short and J 8 bases short, with 11 bases between. The CDR3 consists of 13 residues. The V gene's germline CDR1 is MNHNS and CDR2 SASEGT. The CDR3 protein is CASSEVLRGGYTF. Written as DNA, the CDR3 is TGTGCCAGCAGTGAAGTTCTCCGAGGAGGCTACACCTTC.

This chain connects TRBV28 to TRBJ1-6; the D gene is possibly TRBD1 (5 bases). The CDR3 loop spans 16 amino acids. The germline CDR1 and CDR2 sequences are MDHEN and SYDVKM. Trimming cost V 5 bases and J 0 bases, with 11 bases left between them. CDR3 region: CASSQGRSSYNSPLHF. CDR3 sequence (DNA): TGTGCCAGCAGTCAGGGAAGGAGCTCCTATAATTCACCCCTCCACTTT.

The chain recombines TRBV20-1 with TRBJ2-6; D may correspond to TRBD1 or TRBD2 (6 bases each). CDR1 is DFQATT and CDR2 is SNEGSKA in the germline V gene (reference sequence). V was clipped by 6 bases and J by 0 bases, with 18 bases between them. The CDR3 spans 17 residues. CDR3 nucleotide sequence: TGCAGTGCGTGGCGGGACACGCGAAGCTCTGGGGCCAACGTCCTGACTTTC. Protein product: CSAWRDTRSSGANVLTF.

The rearrangement joins TRBV19 to TRBJ2-7, with 10 bases lining up with TRBD2. The germline V gene encodes CDR1 LNHDA and CDR2 SQIVND (reference sequence). This CDR3 is 16 amino acids long. Trimming cost V 1 base and J 3 bases; bases outside gene matches: 6. The CDR3 DNA is TGTGCCAGTAGTATAGGGGGACTAGCGCCTGGCTACGAGCAGTACTTC. This codes for CASSIGGLAPGYEQYF.

The chain is built from TRBV20-1 and TRBJ1-5; maybe TRBD1 (6 bases). Germline CDR1 and CDR2: DFQATT and SNEGSKA (reference sequence). The CDR3 totals 14 residues. The CDR3 reads CSVGKGGGNQPQHF. The CDR3 bases are TGCAGCGTTGGAAAGGGGGGCGGCAATCAGCCCCAGCATTTT.

This chain links TRBV10-1 with TRBJ2-3, with 13 nucleotides matching TRBD2. Germline V lookup: CDR1 WNHNN, CDR2 SYGVQD (reference sequence). CDR3 length equals 18 residues. With 2 bases clipped from V and 1 base from J, the junction kept 6 bases outside the gene matches. The CDR3 DNA reads TGCGCCAGCAGTGAGATCCACGGACTAGCGGGGGGCACAGATACGCAGTATTTT. Its protein is CASSEIHGLAGGTDTQYF.

The chain carries TRBV7-2 and TRBJ1-6; the match to TRBD1 covers 8 bases. Trimming at V came to 0 bases and at J to 10 bases, leaving 8 bases not matched to a gene. The germline CDR1 and CDR2 sequences are SGHTA and FQGNSA. The length of the CDR3 is 16 residues. Written as DNA, the CDR3 is TGTGCCAGCAGCTTAGCCCCGACAGGGGCGAACTCACCCCTCCACTTT. It yields the protein CASSLAPTGANSPLHF. Combining the CDR3 with reference TRBV7-2 and TRBJ1-6 gives the whole variable domain GAGVSQSPSNKVTEKGKDVELRCDPISGHTALYWYRQSLGQGLEFLIYFQGNSAPDKSGLPSDRFSAERTGGSVSTLTIQRTQQEDSAVYLCASSLAPTGANSPLHFGNGTRLTVT.

This clonotype was observed a handful of times. The V and J genes are TRBV7-9 and TRBJ1-2; a weak D match, TRBD1 (6 bases). Germline values: CDR1 SEHNR, CDR2 FQNEAQ (reference sequence). V dropped 3 bases and J dropped 3 bases, with 14 bases sitting between them. This CDR3 has 15 amino acids. The CDR3 sequence is CASSFVGGRDYGYTF. The CDR3 bases are TGTGCCAGCAGCTTTGTTGGGGGCAGGGACTATGGCTACACCTTC.

V usage is TRBV6-5 and J usage is TRBJ1-2; perhaps TRBD1 as D (5 bases). The CDR3 is 15 amino acids. Trimming took off 2 bases at V and 5 bases at J, with 15 bases between the two ends. Germline V gene sequence: CDR1 MNHEY, CDR2 SVGAGI. The CDR3 loop reads CASSYRQGGSYGYTF. The DNA for the CDR3 is TGTGCCAGCAGTTACCGGCAGGGAGGTAGTTATGGCTACACCTTC.

The chain employs TRBV30 and TRBJ1-6, with D perhaps matching TRBD1 (5 bases). V was pared by 2 bases and J by 8 bases, with 16 bases between. The germline V gene has CDR1 GTSNPN and CDR2 SVGIG (reference sequence). The CDR3 covers 15 residues. The CDR3 region has the DNA TGTGCCTGGAGTAGGTCAGGGATTGATGATTCACCCCTCCACTTT. As protein: CAWSRSGIDDSPLHF.

This clonotype has just one count. The chain is built from TRBV6-1 and TRBJ1-6, with D possibly TRBD1 on 5 matching bases. V was shortened by 11 bases and J by 10 bases, with 15 bases between the two germline ends. Looked up from germline, CDR1 is MNHNS and CDR2 is SASEGT. CDR3 length: 12 amino acids. Here the CDR3 DNA reads TGTGCCGGCGAGGGAGGGGACTCACCCCTCCACTTT. It is translated as CAGEGGDSPLHF.

V and J are TRBV6-5 and TRBJ2-2; 8 nucleotides match TRBD1. This CDR3 spans 17 amino acids. The germline V gene has CDR1 MNHEY and CDR2 SVGAGI. With V trimmed by 4 bases and J by 1 base, 8 bases remained unmatched. This CDR3 is CASSSPTGAMNTGELFF. For the CDR3, the DNA is TGTGCCAGCAGTTCCCCGACAGGGGCTATGAACACCGGGGAGCTGTTTTTT.

The CDR3 loop reads CASSLPGYSNQPQHF. CDR3 DNA: TGTGCCAGCAGTTTACCAGGGTATAGCAATCAGCCCCAGCATTTT. This chain connects TRBV27 to TRBJ1-5, with a tentative D call TRBD1 (5 bases). V was trimmed by 2 bases and J by 0 bases, leaving 8 bases between them. Germline values: CDR1 MNHEY, CDR2 SMNVEV (reference sequence). There are 15 residues in the CDR3.

J is TRBJ2-2 and V is TRBV21-1; no DNA check was done on the table's D call, TRBD1. TRBV21-1 represents a pseudogene. This CDR3 is 15 amino acids long. CDR3 nucleotides: TGTGCCAGGGAGAGGGGGGGAGTATCCACCGGGGAGCTGTTTTTT. Translating gives CARERGGVSTGELFF.

The chain has TRBV30 and TRBJ1-4; the D gene is possibly TRBD1 (5 bases). Per the germline V gene, CDR1 is GTSNPN and CDR2 is SVGIG (reference sequence). The CDR3 has 14 amino acids. The V end lost 0 bases, the J end lost 4 bases, and 9 bases lay between the germline ends. CDR3 residues: CAWSVDSRNEKLFF. The CDR3 nucleotides are TGTGCCTGGAGTGTAGACAGCCGTAATGAAAAACTGTTTTTT.